This T cell receptor (beta chain) comes out of a study of T cells in Graves' hyperthyroidism and ophthalmopathy. Participants, patients aged 18 to 65, had newly diagnosed hyperthyroidism with a duration under 2 months. Uncontrolled infections, other autoimmune diseases, pregnancy or lactation led to exclusion of patients. Amplification yielded TCR beta CDR3 regions, with RNA transcripts as the source. Initially, a first-round RT-PCR of the TCR CDR3 employed the HTBI primer set. TCRdb fed the multiplex PCR reads into MiXCR, producing one record per CDR3 protein. The data contain approximately 400,000 distinct CDR3 sequences, 11% to 15% of them singletons. Study outcomes and limitations: Ophthalmopathy and stable hyperthyroidism were told apart by a 13 V-J model. Model predictions of ophthalmopathy came a median roughly 6.7 months before onset.

A remark on this clonotype: The antigen is undetermined.

CDR3 length equals 13 residues. Germline loops: CDR1 KGHDR, CDR2 SFDVKD. The ends lost 8 bases at V and 2 bases at J; junction bases unmatched: 3. This receptor was identified in a woman in her sixties with Graves' hyperthyroidism. The specimen was blood. This chain links TRBV24-1 with TRBJ2-3; 7 nucleotides align to TRBD1. The chain's CDR3 is CATKGQYTDTQYF. The DNA for the CDR3 is TGTGCCACCAAGGGACAGTACACAGATACGCAGTATTTT.